This is a list of T cell receptor beta chains from one sample in a study of early T cells in non-severe SARS-CoV-2 infection. In TCRdb, the 5' RACE reads were re-called with MiXCR into one record per CDR3 protein. Altogether 35,000 to 45,000 distinct CDR3 sequences are present, about 5.7% being singletons, with the ten largest covering roughly 20%. This sample comprised whole blood, obtained at baseline. These TCRs come from an adult who was a healthcare worker with PCR-confirmed SARS-CoV-2 infection or an uninfected control (not recorded which). The CDR3 runs from the conserved cysteine through the conserved F or W. D genes are given only for firm matches. Size values are once, few and many counts, or a class for expanded clones, and some rows have none.

clone_size,j_call,d_call,v_call,cdr3_nt,cdr3_aa
NA,TRBJ1-1,NA,TRBV20-1,TGCAGTGCTAGAGATGGACTGATCACTGAAGCTTTCTTT,CSARDGLITEAFF
many,TRBJ1-1,NA,TRBV27,TGTGCCAGCATTACCCGGTCAGGGACTGAAGCTTTCTTT,CASITRSGTEAFF
few,TRBJ2-2,NA,TRBV7-6,TGTGCCAGCAGCGAGGCCGGGACACCTAACACCGGGGAGCTGTTTTTT,CASSEAGTPNTGELFF
many,TRBJ2-4,NA,TRBV4-3,TGCGCCAGCAGTGAGAAACTCAAAAACATTCAGTACTTC,CASSEKLKNIQYF
many,TRBJ2-1,TRBD2,TRBV6-2/TRBV6-3,TGTGCCAGCAGTCCAGGACTAGCGGATTACAATGAGCAGTTCTTC,CASSPGLADYNEQFF
many,TRBJ2-3,TRBD2,TRBV10-3,TGTGCCATCAGGGGGTCTGACGGACTAGCGGGGGGCCGCACAGATACGCAGTATTTT,CAIRGSDGLAGGRTDTQYF
few,TRBJ1-5,NA,TRBV19,TGTGCCAGTGCTCGTAATAGCAATCAGCCCCAGCATTTT,CASARNSNQPQHF
many,TRBJ1-5,TRBD1,TRBV20-1,TGCAGTGCGAGGACAGGGGGTAATCAGCCCCAGCATTTT,CSARTGGNQPQHF
NA,TRBJ2-7,NA,TRBV10-3,TGTGCCATCCACGGTAGCTCCTACGAGCAGTACTTC,CAIHGSSYEQYF
many,TRBJ1-3,NA,TRBV7-9,TGTGCCAGCAGTTCCTCGAGTAGGCGGGCCTCTGGAAACACCATATATTTT,CASSSSSRRASGNTIYF
NA,TRBJ2-7,NA,TRBV4-3,TGCGCCAGCAGCCAAGTAGGGGGTACTCCGCATCGGGGATGGGCTCCCCAGGACTTC,CASSQVGGTPHRGWAPQDF
many,TRBJ2-3,NA,TRBV28,TGTGCCAGCAACCCCCAAGTTGCTAGCACAGATACGCAGTATTTT,CASNPQVASTDTQYF
many,TRBJ2-2,NA,TRBV7-3,TGTGCCAGCAGCTTTTTTACAGGGAGTACCGGGGAGCTGTTTTTT,CASSFFTGSTGELFF
many,TRBJ2-1,TRBD1,TRBV23-1,TGCGCCAGTTCGGGACCGAGACAGGGGGACAATGAGCAGTTCTTC,CASSGPRQGDNEQFF
many,TRBJ2-5,TRBD1,TRBV20-1,TGCAGTGCTAGGGACTTGGCAGGGGGCCCACACCCGGAGACCCAGTACTTC,CSARDLAGGPHPETQYF
many,TRBJ2-1,TRBD2,TRBV7-2,TGTGCCAGCAGCTTGGGGCTAGCGGTCTCCTACAATGAGCAGTTCTTC,CASSLGLAVSYNEQFF
few,TRBJ1-1,NA,TRBV4-1,TGCGCCAGCAGCCAAGCGTCAAGCGCTGAAGCTTTCTTT,CASSQASSAEAFF
many,TRBJ1-4,NA,TRBV4-1,TGCGCCAGCAGCCGGGAGGCAAATGAAAAACTGTTTTTT,CASSREANEKLFF
many,TRBJ1-1,TRBD1,TRBV18,TGTGCCAGCTCACCTTCCGCGGACAGGGGCACTGAAGCTTTCTTT,CASSPSADRGTEAFF
many,TRBJ2-5,TRBD2,TRBV3-1,TGTGCCAGCAGACCCACTAGCGGGGCCAACCCGGGGGAGACCCAGTACTTC,CASRPTSGANPGETQYF
NA,TRBJ2-5,NA,TRBV5-1,TGCGCCAGCAGCTTGGGTAGCGGAGAGACCCAGTACTTC,CASSLGSGETQYF
many,TRBJ1-3,TRBD1,TRBV4-2,TGTGCCAGCAGCCAAGAGGACAGGGCTGGAAACACCATATATTTT,CASSQEDRAGNTIYF
many,TRBJ2-3,NA,TRBV7-3,TGTGCCAGCAGCGCCAGACACACAGATACGCAGTATTTT,CASSARHTDTQYF
many,TRBJ2-7,TRBD1,TRBV6-2/TRBV6-3,TGTGCCAGCAGTTCCCCAGGACAGGGATCGAGGCAGTACTTC,CASSSPGQGSRQYF
few,TRBJ2-7,TRBD2,TRBV6-2/TRBV6-3,TGTGCCAGCAGACCAGTGGCGTCTAGCGGGTCGTACGAGCAGTACTTC,CASRPVASSGSYEQYF
few,TRBJ1-1,NA,TRBV6-1,TGTGCCAGCAGAGGGGGAATTAACACTGAAGCTTTCTTT,CASRGGINTEAFF
many,TRBJ1-1,NA,TRBV6-2/TRBV6-3,TGTGCCAGCAGTTCTTTCCTGGCCGGGGGCACTGAAGCTTTCTTT,CASSSFLAGGTEAFF
many,TRBJ2-1,NA,TRBV5-4,TGTGCCAGCAGCTTGACAAAAGGACCCGAAAACTATTTTAATGAGCAGTTCTTC,CASSLTKGPENYFNEQFF
many,TRBJ2-1,TRBD1,TRBV6-2/TRBV6-3,TGTGCCAGCAAGGCCGGGACAGGGAATCGGGATGAGCAGTTCTTC,CASKAGTGNRDEQFF
NA,TRBJ2-5,NA,TRBV24-1,TGTGCCACCAGTGAAGTTTTCGGGACCCAGTACTTC,CATSEVFGTQYF
many,TRBJ1-1,TRBD1,TRBV5-1,TGCGCCAGCAGCTGGGGGACAGCGAACACTGAAGCTTTCTTT,CASSWGTANTEAFF
few,TRBJ2-5,TRBD1,TRBV10-1,TGCGCCAGCAGCTGGGGACAGGGGTTCCGGCAAGAGACCCAGTACTTC,CASSWGQGFRQETQYF
NA,TRBJ2-3,NA,TRBV15,TGTGCCACCAGCAGGGATCTTAGGACGGGCACAGATACGCAGTATTTT,CATSRDLRTGTDTQYF
many,TRBJ2-3,NA,TRBV27,TGTGCCAGCAAGAACCGGGCAGGTGTGATGACAGATACGCAGTATTTT,CASKNRAGVMTDTQYF
few,TRBJ1-2,TRBD1,TRBV4-1,TGCGCCAGCAGCCCGACAGGGACTCTTAACTATGGCTACACCTTC,CASSPTGTLNYGYTF
many,TRBJ1-1,NA,TRBV12-5,TGTGCTAGTGGTTTGTCGGGCCATGGAGCTTTCTTT,CASGLSGHGAFF
NA,TRBJ2-7,NA,TRBV7-9,TGTGCCAGCAGCTTAGCAGGTCATGCCTACGAGCAGTACTTC,CASSLAGHAYEQYF
NA,TRBJ1-5,NA,TRBV6-2/TRBV6-3,TGTGCCAGCAGCCAGATTAGCAATCAGCCCCAGCATTTT,CASSQISNQPQHF
many,TRBJ2-5,NA,TRBV27,TGTGCCAGCAGTCCCAGGGTCGAAGAGACCCAGTACTTC,CASSPRVEETQYF
few,TRBJ2-2,NA,TRBV29-1,TGCAGCGTTGTTGTAGGGTTGACCACCGGGGAGCTGTTTTTT,CSVVVGLTTGELFF